This TCR beta chain was sequenced for a study of T cells in Graves' hyperthyroidism and ophthalmopathy. Notes on this clonotype: Its antigen is unknown.

Study results and caveats: Clonotypes that were expanded in thyroid above 0.001 mostly appeared in blood too.

This CDR3 has 14 residues. CDR1 SQVTM and CDR2 ANQGSEA come from the germline V gene. V shed 6 bases and J shed 6 bases, with 19 bases lying between them. What was amplified from RNA transcripts were TCR beta CDR3 regions. RT-PCR in the first round (using the HTBI primer set) targeted the TCR CDR3. TCRdb reanalysed the multiplex PCR reads using MiXCR and keeps one entry per CDR3 protein. Counted here are about 640,000 distinct CDR3 sequences, less than 25% occurring once; the ten biggest clones make up around a third. The sample consisted of blood. This chain links TRBV29-1 with TRBJ2-3; D may match TRBD1 or TRBD2 (5 bases each). This sequence was found in a young man with Graves' ophthalmopathy. CDR3 coding DNA: TGCAGCGTCCGAGGGGCCACCGAAGGGGATACGCAGTATTTT. This translates into CSVRGATEGDTQYF.